This T cell receptor beta chain was obtained from a study of shared clonotypes between healthy human individuals. Study conclusions and caveats: Represented genetic and exposure-history diversity was restricted by having few donors. The naive CD4 repertoires of a handful of donors were compared, and roughly 5% of clonotypes were shared.

The CDR3 consists of 14 residues. V lost 3 bases, J lost 2 bases, and 2 bases stayed unmatched. Germline V lookup: CDR1 KGHSH, CDR2 LQKENI. In the original processing: ImmunoSEQ gave junction-only sequences without quality scores, so filtering differed. Profiled with immunoSEQ multiplex PCR; TCRdb holds only in-frame clones, not every one. That table gives V, J and clone size, and the DNA gave D and trimming. The sample shows fewer than 2.5 million clones, 90% to 95% of them seen only once. In the case of this clone: Its matching antigen is unknown. Other DNA sequences in this sample translate to the same CDR3.

The receptor comes from a man aged 18 to 35 in good health. Some clones in this sample may be carry-over from other donors' samples. Sequencing was done on a sample of naive CD4+ T cells from PBMCs. As to subset: CD45RA+ positively selected. J is TRBJ2-7 and V is TRBV18, with 9 bases fitting TRBD1. CDR3 coding DNA: TGTGCCAGCTCACCGGGACAGGGTACCTACGAGCAGTACTTC. This encodes CASSPGQGTYEQYF.